This is a list of T cell receptor beta chains from one sample in a study of T cells in tumors after PD-1 blockade. This table comes from immunoSEQ multiplex PCR, and its TCRdb copy is limited to in-frame clones, with some not included. This sample carries 8,500 or so clones, approximately 60% of them seen once, and the ten largest clones take roughly an eighth. Sequences were derived from tumor tissue, sampled after anti-PD-1 treatment. The receptors were gathered from a human donor with basal cell carcinoma. Each CDR3 is given with its conserved first and last residue. The order of the fields is D gene, V gene, J gene, clone size, CDR3 protein, CDR3 DNA. A D gene is named only where the DNA matches it firmly. Some rows have no size entry. The others give once, few or many, or a class for an expanded clone.

TRBD1	TRBV2	TRBJ1-1	.	CASRGTGMNTEAFF	TGTGCCAGCAGGGGGACAGGGATGAACACTGAAGCTTTCTTT
.	TRBV7-9	TRBJ2-7	.	CASSLSTTYEQYF	TGTGCCAGCAGCTTGTCCACAACCTACGAGCAGTACTTC
TRBD2	TRBV28	TRBJ2-5	.	CASRLSSGGQQETQYF	TGTGCCAGCAGGCTCTCAAGCGGGGGGCAGCAAGAGACCCAGTACTTC
TRBD1	TRBV6-5	TRBJ2-2	.	CASSRDREWAGELFF	TGTGCCAGCAGTAGGGACAGGGAATGGGCCGGGGAGCTGTTTTTT
TRBD2	TRBV7-9	TRBJ2-7	few	CASSHHGGVAYEQYF	TGTGCCAGCAGCCACCACGGGGGGGTAGCCTACGAGCAGTACTTC
TRBD2	TRBV19	TRBJ2-3	medium-sized	CASSSGLAGLTDTQYF	TGTGCCAGTAGCTCGGGACTAGCGGGGCTCACAGATACGCAGTATTTT
.	TRBV20-1	TRBJ1-2	.	CSAEASGGYTF	TGCAGTGCAGAGGCATCTGGCGGCTACACCTTC
TRBD1	TRBV5-4	TRBJ2-1	.	CASSLLRGQHNEQFF	TGTGCCAGCAGCTTGCTACGGGGACAGCACAATGAGCAGTTCTTC
.	TRBV19	TRBJ2-2	.	CASSIEPGHWWTGELFF	TGTGCCAGTAGTATAGAACCCGGACACTGGTGGACCGGGGAGCTGTTTTTT
.	TRBV30	TRBJ1-5	few	CAWSADRKNQPQHF	TGTGCCTGGAGTGCGGACAGAAAAAATCAGCCCCAGCATTTT
.	TRBV19	TRBJ2-5	few	CASSRAPPETQYF	TGTGCCAGTAGTAGGGCCCCTCCGGAGACCCAGTACTTC